This TCR beta chain emerged from a study of a mutant IDH1 vaccine in newly diagnosed glioma. Overall study context: The start of vaccination came 4-6 weeks after radiotherapy alone, or with temozolomide cycles. Study-level results: The occurrence of vaccine-induced immune responses was seen in over 85% of patients.

Regarding this clone: Its specificity is not known.

The assay was immunoSEQ multiplex PCR, and TCRdb's table has in-frame clones only and misses some. This repertoire shows 45,000 to 55,000 clones, 60% to 85% found once; its top ten account for 12%. Described time point: week 35, safety follow-up. Each dose of the vaccine consisted of 300 ug of mutant IDH1 20-mer peptide, with topical imiquimod. Patients received eight vaccinations in weeks 1, 3, 5, 7, 11, 15, 19, 23. The CDR3 runs 16 residues. Germline CDR1 LNHDA, CDR2 SQIVND (reference sequence). The J segment lost 6 bases and the V segment lost 2 bases, leaving 9 bases of the junction unmatched. The TCR was taken from a man between 40 and 49 years old with glioma. The V and J genes are TRBV19 and TRBJ2-1; 8 positions match TRBD2. The sample was PBMCs, taken from a glioma patient whose treatment included an IDH1 peptide vaccine. The CDR3 loop is CASSITSGFRGNEQFF. The CDR3 bases are TGTGCCAGTAGTATAACTAGCGGCTTTCGAGGCAATGAGCAGTTCTTC.